The 5 T cell receptor beta chains in this list originate from one sample, sequenced in a study of Graves' ophthalmopathy and Graves' hyperthyroidism. RNA transcripts were the template, and TCR beta CDR3 regions were amplified from them. First-round RT-PCR used HTBI primers; second-round multiplex PCR followed. From the multiplex PCR reads, TCRdb called clonotypes with MiXCR, one entry per CDR3 protein. This table holds 600,000 to 650,000 distinct CDR3 sequences, about a fifth found once. The sequenced sample was peripheral blood. The receptors were gathered from a young woman with stable Graves' hyperthyroidism. Some clones in this sample may be carry-over from other donors' samples.

The chain links TRBV6-2 or TRBV6-3 to TRBJ1-1; no definite D call. The CDR3 sequence is 11 residues long. The germline V and J ends were trimmed by 10 bases and 7 bases, with 13 bases remaining between them. Germline CDR1 and CDR2: MNHEY and SVGEGT. The CDR3 nucleotides read TGTGCCACCTCGGCGAGGGTTGAAGCTTTCTTT. This sequence encodes CATSARVEAFF.

This clonotype occurred many times. V and J are TRBV11-1 and TRBJ2-5, with a weak D call TRBD1 (6 bases). This CDR3 is 14 amino acids long. Germline V lookup: CDR1 SGHAT, CDR2 FQDESV (reference sequence). Trimming stripped 1 base from V and 4 bases from J, with 10 bases between. This chain's CDR3 is CASSLGGLRETQYF. CDR3 nucleotides: TGTGCCAGCAGCTTAGGGGGGCTGCGAGAGACCCAGTACTTC.

This clonotype was recorded many times. At one of its ends the junction is not consistent with the germline gene, which may arise from a read error. The chain joins TRBV5-1 to TRBJ1-1; D gene unclear. CDR3 length equals 11 residues. From germline, CDR1 is SGHRS and CDR2 YFSETQ. CDR3 sequence reads: CASSGNTEAFF. The CDR3 region has the DNA TGTGCCAGCAGTGGGAACACTGAAGCTTTCTTT.

The chain employs TRBV6-5 and TRBJ1-2, with no clear D. This CDR3 contains 13 residues. V lost 2 bases and J 5 bases, leaving 9 bases between the germline ends. Germline CDR1 and CDR2: MNHEY and SVGAGI. The CDR3 region has the DNA TGTGCCAGCAGTTACGGGCCCCAATATGGCTACACCTTC. Translation: CASSYGPQYGYTF.

This clonotype was seen more than once but under ten times. This chain joins TRBV11-2 and TRBJ2-6; D remains ambiguous. Germline loops: CDR1 SGHAT, CDR2 FQNNGV. This CDR3 has 18 amino acids. V dropped 5 bases and J dropped 1 base, with 18 bases sitting between them. Here the CDR3 reads CASSPPMGRASGANVLTF. The DNA of the CDR3 is TGTGCCAGCAGCCCCCCGATGGGCAGAGCTTCTGGGGCCAACGTCCTGACTTTC.